This record looks at one T cell receptor beta chain sequence and its context. Antigen: not known. In germline, CDR1 is MNHEY, CDR2 SVGAGI. V lost 3 bases, J lost 7 bases, and 16 bases lay in between. The CDR3 covers 15 residues. The data derive from a study of T cell responses to AZD1222 COVID-19 vaccine. Study results and caveats: Seropositive status at baseline applied to only a handful of AZD1222 recipients. After the peak T cell response, and only then, were repertoires sampled. Recipients of two AZD1222 doses showed rising Spike-specific TCR breadth and depth.

Clones were sequenced by immunoSEQ multiplex PCR, and TCRdb holds only the in-frame ones, with some missing. The sample has some 150,000 clones; approximately 86% are singletons. The rearrangement uses TRBV6-5 and TRBJ1-5, with D possibly TRBD1 on 5 matching bases. The sample was peripheral blood, taken on day 0 of AZD1222 vaccination. The clonotype comes from an adult in good health. In nucleotides, the CDR3 is TGTGCCAGCAGTTATAACACGCCCCGGGGCCAGCCCCAGCATTTT. Its translation: CASSYNTPRGQPQHF.